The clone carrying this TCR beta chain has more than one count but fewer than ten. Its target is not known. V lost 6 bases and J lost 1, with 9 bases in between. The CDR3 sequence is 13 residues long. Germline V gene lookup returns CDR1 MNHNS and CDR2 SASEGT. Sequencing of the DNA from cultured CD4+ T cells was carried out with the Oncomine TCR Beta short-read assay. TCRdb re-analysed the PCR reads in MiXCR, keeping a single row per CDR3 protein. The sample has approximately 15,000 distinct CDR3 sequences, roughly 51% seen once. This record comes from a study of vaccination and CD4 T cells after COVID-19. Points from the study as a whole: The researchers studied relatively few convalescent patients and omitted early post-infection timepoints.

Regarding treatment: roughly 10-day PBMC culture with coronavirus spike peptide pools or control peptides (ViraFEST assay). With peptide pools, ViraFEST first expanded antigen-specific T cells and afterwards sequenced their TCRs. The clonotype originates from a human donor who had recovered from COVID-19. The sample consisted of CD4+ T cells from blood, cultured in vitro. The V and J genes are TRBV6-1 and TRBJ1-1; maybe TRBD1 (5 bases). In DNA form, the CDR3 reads TGTGCCAGCAGACGAACAGGGAACACTGAAGCTTTCTTT. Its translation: CASRRTGNTEAFF.